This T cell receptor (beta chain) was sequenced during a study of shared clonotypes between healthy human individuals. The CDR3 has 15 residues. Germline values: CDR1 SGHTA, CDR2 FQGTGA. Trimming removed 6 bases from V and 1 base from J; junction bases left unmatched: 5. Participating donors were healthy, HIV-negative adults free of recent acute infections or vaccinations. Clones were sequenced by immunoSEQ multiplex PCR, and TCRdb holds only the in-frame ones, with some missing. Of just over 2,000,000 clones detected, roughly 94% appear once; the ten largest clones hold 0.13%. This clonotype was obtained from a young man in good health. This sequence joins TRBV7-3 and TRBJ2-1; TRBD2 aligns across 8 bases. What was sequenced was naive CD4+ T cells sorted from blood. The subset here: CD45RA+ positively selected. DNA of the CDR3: TGTGCCAGCAGTTCGGGACTAGTGTCCTACAATGAGCAGTTCTTC. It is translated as CASSSGLVSYNEQFF.